A selection of T cell receptor beta chains follows, all from one sample in a study of cytomegalovirus exposure and HLA in healthy donors. The protocol was immunoSEQ multiplex PCR, while the TCRdb copy is restricted to in-frame clones and leaves out a portion. The repertoire holds 150,000 to 200,000 clones, with around 80% as singletons. The material sequenced was PBMCs. These receptors came from a woman aged 25 to 39 in good health and CMV-seronegative. Each CDR3 is given with its conserved first and last residue. The order of the fields is J gene, clone size, V gene, D gene, CDR3 DNA, CDR3 protein. A D gene is named only where the DNA matches it firmly. Only some rows state a clone size, as once, few, many or a class for expanded clones.

j_call: TRBJ1-3; clone_size: NA; v_call: TRBV7-9; d_call: TRBD1; cdr3_nt: TGTGCCAGCAGCTTTGCCCAAAGGGGACAGGCTGGAAACACCATATATTTT; cdr3_aa: CASSFAQRGQAGNTIYF
j_call: TRBJ1-3; clone_size: few; v_call: TRBV30; d_call: NA; cdr3_nt: TGTGCCTACTCGATCTCTGGAAACACCATATATTTT; cdr3_aa: CAYSISGNTIYF
j_call: TRBJ2-7; clone_size: NA; v_call: TRBV19; d_call: TRBD1; cdr3_nt: TGTGCCAGTAGTACCGGACAGGGTAGCTACGAGCAGTACTTC; cdr3_aa: CASSTGQGSYEQYF
j_call: TRBJ1-2; clone_size: NA; v_call: TRBV6-4; d_call: TRBD1; cdr3_nt: TGTGCCAGCAGTGGTACAGGGGGCGCGGATGGCTACACCTTC; cdr3_aa: CASSGTGGADGYTF
j_call: TRBJ1-2; clone_size: NA; v_call: TRBV6-6; d_call: NA; cdr3_nt: TGTGCCAGCAGCGGGGGGGGCTACACCTTC; cdr3_aa: CASSGGGYTF
j_call: TRBJ1-5; clone_size: few; v_call: TRBV4-1; d_call: NA; cdr3_nt: TGCGCCAGCAGCCAAGATGCGGGGGGTTGGCGTCAGCCCCAGCATTTT; cdr3_aa: CASSQDAGGWRQPQHF
j_call: TRBJ2-7; clone_size: NA; v_call: TRBV5-4; d_call: TRBD2; cdr3_nt: TGTGCCAGCAGCCGCCAGGGAGGGACGCGCGAGCAGTACTTC; cdr3_aa: CASSRQGGTREQYF
j_call: TRBJ2-7; clone_size: few; v_call: TRBV6-4; d_call: TRBD1; cdr3_nt: TGTGCCAGCAGCCTTACCGGGACAGGGGCCTACGAGCAGTACTTC; cdr3_aa: CASSLTGTGAYEQYF
j_call: TRBJ1-4; clone_size: NA; v_call: TRBV19; d_call: TRBD1; cdr3_nt: TGTGCCAGTAGTGGGGGCCCGGGACAGGGGGCCCTGAGGAATGAAAAACTGTTTTTT; cdr3_aa: CASSGGPGQGALRNEKLFF
j_call: TRBJ1-1; clone_size: NA; v_call: TRBV28; d_call: NA; cdr3_nt: TGTGCCAGCAGTTTATTCGGCTGGGAGCACGAAGCTTTCTTT; cdr3_aa: CASSLFGWEHEAFF
j_call: TRBJ2-5; clone_size: once; v_call: TRBV5-4; d_call: TRBD1; cdr3_nt: TGTGCCAGCAGCCGCGGACAGGACGCCAACCAAGAGACCCAGTACTTC; cdr3_aa: CASSRGQDANQETQYF
j_call: TRBJ2-3; clone_size: NA; v_call: TRBV11-1; d_call: NA; cdr3_nt: TGTGCCAGCAGCTCCCGACAGGTCCTTATCACAGATACGCAGTATTTT; cdr3_aa: CASSSRQVLITDTQYF
j_call: TRBJ1-1; clone_size: NA; v_call: TRBV10-3; d_call: NA; cdr3_nt: TGTGCCATCAGTGAGGCAGACATGAACACTGAAGCTTTCTTT; cdr3_aa: CAISEADMNTEAFF
j_call: TRBJ2-3; clone_size: NA; v_call: TRBV9; d_call: TRBD2; cdr3_nt: TGTGCCAGCAGCGTAATAACTAGCGGAGATACGCAGTATTTT; cdr3_aa: CASSVITSGDTQYF
j_call: TRBJ1-4; clone_size: NA; v_call: TRBV5-1; d_call: NA; cdr3_nt: TGCGCCAGCAGCTATGACCAGACAACCACTAATGAAAAACTGTTTTTT; cdr3_aa: CASSYDQTTTNEKLFF
j_call: TRBJ2-7; clone_size: NA; v_call: TRBV5-4; d_call: NA; cdr3_nt: TGTGCCAGCAGCTTGGGGGGGCTGCCCTACGAGCAGTACTTC; cdr3_aa: CASSLGGLPYEQYF
j_call: TRBJ1-1; clone_size: NA; v_call: TRBV6-5; d_call: NA; cdr3_nt: TGTGCCAGCAGGAGGGGAGGGGACACTGAAGCTTTCTTT; cdr3_aa: CASRRGGDTEAFF
j_call: TRBJ2-3; clone_size: NA; v_call: TRBV4-1; d_call: NA; cdr3_nt: TGCGCCAGCAGCCAAGACGGACTGCCGGGAGTCGGCACAGATACGCAGTATTTT; cdr3_aa: CASSQDGLPGVGTDTQYF
j_call: TRBJ2-7; clone_size: NA; v_call: TRBV5-1; d_call: TRBD2; cdr3_nt: TGCGCCAGCAGCTTCGGGGCTAGCGGGAGACTCGTAAACGAGCAGTACTTC; cdr3_aa: CASSFGASGRLVNEQYF
j_call: TRBJ2-1; clone_size: NA; v_call: TRBV2; d_call: TRBD2; cdr3_nt: TGTGCCAGCAGTGGTTTGACTAGCGGGAGCGGTGAGCAGTTCTTC; cdr3_aa: CASSGLTSGSGEQFF
j_call: TRBJ2-1; clone_size: NA; v_call: TRBV6-1; d_call: TRBD1; cdr3_nt: TGTGCCAGCAGTGTCCGACAGGGCGGACGTAATGAGCAGTTCTTC; cdr3_aa: CASSVRQGGRNEQFF
j_call: TRBJ2-4; clone_size: NA; v_call: TRBV7-6; d_call: NA; cdr3_nt: TGTGCCAGCAGCTTGGAGGGATCCATTCAGTACTTC; cdr3_aa: CASSLEGSIQYF
j_call: TRBJ2-1; clone_size: NA; v_call: TRBV7-6; d_call: NA; cdr3_nt: TGTGCCAGCAGCTTAGGTTCCGGGATTCCCAATGAGCAGTTCTTC; cdr3_aa: CASSLGSGIPNEQFF
j_call: TRBJ2-1; clone_size: NA; v_call: TRBV11-2; d_call: NA; cdr3_nt: TGTGCCAGCAGTACTAGCCCGGCCTACAATGAGCAGTTCTTC; cdr3_aa: CASSTSPAYNEQFF
j_call: TRBJ1-1; clone_size: NA; v_call: TRBV5-1; d_call: NA; cdr3_nt: TGCGCCAGCAGCTTACAGGACACTGAAGCTTTCTTT; cdr3_aa: CASSLQDTEAFF
j_call: TRBJ2-7; clone_size: NA; v_call: TRBV5-1; d_call: TRBD1; cdr3_nt: TGCGCCAGCAGCACGGGACAGGCCCTGTCAGAGCAGTACTTC; cdr3_aa: CASSTGQALSEQYF
j_call: TRBJ2-7; clone_size: NA; v_call: TRBV7-9; d_call: TRBD1; cdr3_nt: TGTGCCAGCAGTGAGTGGGGGACAGGGGCCTACGAGCAGTACTTC; cdr3_aa: CASSEWGTGAYEQYF
j_call: TRBJ2-2; clone_size: NA; v_call: TRBV7-9; d_call: NA; cdr3_nt: TGTGCCAGCAGCTTAGGGGGACAGAACACCGGGGAGCTGTTTTTT; cdr3_aa: CASSLGGQNTGELFF
j_call: TRBJ1-2; clone_size: NA; v_call: TRBV6-1; d_call: TRBD1; cdr3_nt: TGTGCCAGCGGGGAGGACAGGGGGCATGGCTACACCTTC; cdr3_aa: CASGEDRGHGYTF
j_call: TRBJ2-7; clone_size: NA; v_call: TRBV5-6; d_call: NA; cdr3_nt: TGTGCCAGCAGCTTAGGGACTTCGTTCAAAGGGTACTTC; cdr3_aa: CASSLGTSFKGYF
j_call: TRBJ1-5; clone_size: few; v_call: TRBV6-1; d_call: TRBD1; cdr3_nt: TGTGCCAGCAGGGAACAGGGGCAATATGGCAATCAGCCCCAGCATTTT; cdr3_aa: CASREQGQYGNQPQHF
j_call: TRBJ2-1; clone_size: NA; v_call: TRBV6-1; d_call: TRBD2; cdr3_nt: TGTGCCAGCAGTTCTGGGGGGGGAGATGGAAATGAGCAGTTCTTC; cdr3_aa: CASSSGGGDGNEQFF
j_call: TRBJ2-1; clone_size: once; v_call: TRBV5-1; d_call: TRBD2; cdr3_nt: TGCGCCAGCAGCTGGGGAGCGGGACGCTCCTACAATGAGCAGTTCTTC; cdr3_aa: CASSWGAGRSYNEQFF
j_call: TRBJ2-7; clone_size: NA; v_call: TRBV18; d_call: NA; cdr3_nt: TGTGCCAGCTCACCACCACCTGCTAGTAACGAGCAGTACTTC; cdr3_aa: CASSPPPASNEQYF
j_call: TRBJ2-7; clone_size: few; v_call: TRBV6-5; d_call: NA; cdr3_nt: TGTGCCAGCAGTTGGTTGGGCTCCGAGCAGTACTTC; cdr3_aa: CASSWLGSEQYF
j_call: TRBJ2-2; clone_size: once; v_call: TRBV10-1; d_call: NA; cdr3_nt: TGCGCCAGCAGTGCAGGGGTCACCGGGGAGCTGTTTTTT; cdr3_aa: CASSAGVTGELFF
j_call: TRBJ2-7; clone_size: NA; v_call: TRBV5-1; d_call: TRBD1; cdr3_nt: TGCGCCAGCAGCGGCCTCCCCGGACAGGGGAATGAGCAGTACTTC; cdr3_aa: CASSGLPGQGNEQYF
j_call: TRBJ1-3; clone_size: NA; v_call: TRBV2; d_call: NA; cdr3_nt: TGTGCCAGCAGTGGGGGGGTCTCTGGAAACACCATATATTTT; cdr3_aa: CASSGGVSGNTIYF
j_call: TRBJ1-1; clone_size: NA; v_call: TRBV5-1; d_call: TRBD1; cdr3_nt: TGCGCCAGCAGCTCGGGACAGGCGAACACTGAAGCTTTCTTT; cdr3_aa: CASSSGQANTEAFF
j_call: TRBJ2-7; clone_size: NA; v_call: TRBV5-4; d_call: TRBD1; cdr3_nt: TGTGCCAGCAGCCCCTGGACAGGGGATCCCTACGAGCAGTACTTC; cdr3_aa: CASSPWTGDPYEQYF
j_call: TRBJ1-1; clone_size: NA; v_call: TRBV29-1; d_call: NA; cdr3_nt: TGCAGCGTTATTAGAATACTTATTCCTGAAGCTTTCTTT; cdr3_aa: CSVIRILIPEAFF
j_call: TRBJ2-5; clone_size: few; v_call: TRBV6-1; d_call: NA; cdr3_nt: TGTGCCAGCGGGGACTACAGGGGGAGGCAAGAGACCCAGTACTTC; cdr3_aa: CASGDYRGRQETQYF
j_call: TRBJ2-7; clone_size: NA; v_call: TRBV7-8; d_call: TRBD2; cdr3_nt: TGTGCCAGCAGCCCCCGGACTAGCGGTCTCAGCGAGCAGTACTTC; cdr3_aa: CASSPRTSGLSEQYF
j_call: TRBJ1-2; clone_size: few; v_call: TRBV7-8; d_call: NA; cdr3_nt: TGTGCCAGCAGCCCTCGGACAGCCTATGGCTACACCTTC; cdr3_aa: CASSPRTAYGYTF
j_call: TRBJ1-4; clone_size: once; v_call: TRBV9; d_call: NA; cdr3_nt: TGTGCCAGCAGTCCGGGAGGGGCAACTAATGAAAAACTGTTTTTT; cdr3_aa: CASSPGGATNEKLFF
j_call: TRBJ1-5; clone_size: NA; v_call: TRBV5-1; d_call: TRBD1; cdr3_nt: TGCGCCAGCAGACGGGACAGGGGCCTTAATCAGCCCCAGCATTTT; cdr3_aa: CASRRDRGLNQPQHF
j_call: TRBJ1-5; clone_size: once; v_call: TRBV2; d_call: TRBD1; cdr3_nt: TGTGCCAGCAGTCAACAGGGGGCAGGTCAGCCCCAGCATTTT; cdr3_aa: CASSQQGAGQPQHF
j_call: TRBJ1-1; clone_size: NA; v_call: TRBV10-3; d_call: NA; cdr3_nt: TGTGCCATCAGACAGGATATGGACACTGAAGCTTTCTTT; cdr3_aa: CAIRQDMDTEAFF
j_call: TRBJ1-2; clone_size: NA; v_call: TRBV19; d_call: NA; cdr3_nt: TGTGCCAGTAGTATACAGGGAATAGACTATGGCTACACCTTC; cdr3_aa: CASSIQGIDYGYTF
j_call: TRBJ1-1; clone_size: once; v_call: TRBV19; d_call: TRBD1; cdr3_nt: TGTGCCAGCACCGACAGGGGAAACACTGAAGCTTTCTTT; cdr3_aa: CASTDRGNTEAFF
j_call: TRBJ1-1; clone_size: NA; v_call: TRBV5-1; d_call: NA; cdr3_nt: TGCGCCAGCAGCTTGGAGCTCGACATTTATAGGATTGCGAACACTGAAGCTTTCTTT; cdr3_aa: CASSLELDIYRIANTEAFF
j_call: TRBJ2-3; clone_size: NA; v_call: TRBV10-3; d_call: NA; cdr3_nt: TGTGCCACCAGAGGGGAGGCAGATACGCAGTATTTT; cdr3_aa: CATRGEADTQYF
j_call: TRBJ1-6; clone_size: few; v_call: TRBV5-1; d_call: TRBD1; cdr3_nt: TGCGCCAGCAGCGGCGGGGGACAGGGTGGTAACTCACCCCTCCACTTT; cdr3_aa: CASSGGGQGGNSPLHF
j_call: TRBJ2-7; clone_size: NA; v_call: TRBV5-1; d_call: NA; cdr3_nt: TGCGCCAGCAGCCTGGACAGATACTACGAGCAGTACTTC; cdr3_aa: CASSLDRYYEQYF
j_call: TRBJ1-2; clone_size: NA; v_call: TRBV27; d_call: NA; cdr3_nt: TGTGCCAGCAGTTTATGGCCCGGGTCGGATGGCTACACCTTC; cdr3_aa: CASSLWPGSDGYTF
j_call: TRBJ2-5; clone_size: NA; v_call: TRBV6-1; d_call: NA; cdr3_nt: TGTGCCAGTAGACGGGAAGAGACCCAGTACTTC; cdr3_aa: CASRREETQYF
j_call: TRBJ1-6; clone_size: few; v_call: TRBV27; d_call: TRBD1; cdr3_nt: TGTGCCAGCAGTTTACTTGGACAGGGGACTTCACCCCTCCACTTT; cdr3_aa: CASSLLGQGTSPLHF
j_call: TRBJ1-5; clone_size: few; v_call: TRBV27; d_call: NA; cdr3_nt: TGTGCCAGCAGTCACCAGGGTGGCAATCAGCCCCAGCATTTT; cdr3_aa: CASSHQGGNQPQHF